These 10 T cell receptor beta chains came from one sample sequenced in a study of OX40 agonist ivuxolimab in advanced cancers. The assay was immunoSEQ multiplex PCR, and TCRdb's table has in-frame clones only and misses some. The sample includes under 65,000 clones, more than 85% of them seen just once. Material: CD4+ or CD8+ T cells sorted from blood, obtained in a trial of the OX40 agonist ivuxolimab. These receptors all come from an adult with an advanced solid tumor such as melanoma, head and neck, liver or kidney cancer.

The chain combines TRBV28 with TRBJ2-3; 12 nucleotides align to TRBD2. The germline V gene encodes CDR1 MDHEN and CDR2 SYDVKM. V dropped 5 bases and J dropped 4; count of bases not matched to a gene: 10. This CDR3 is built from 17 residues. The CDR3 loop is CASSTRTSGMIPDTQYF. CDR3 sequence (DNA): TGTGCCAGCAGTACCAGGACTAGCGGGATGATTCCAGATACGCAGTATTTT.

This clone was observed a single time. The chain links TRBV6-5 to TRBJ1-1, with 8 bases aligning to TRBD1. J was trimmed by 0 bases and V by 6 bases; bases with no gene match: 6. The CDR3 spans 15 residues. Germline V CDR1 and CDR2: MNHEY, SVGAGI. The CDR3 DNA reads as TGTGCCAGCAGCCCCCGGACAGGGATGAACACTGAAGCTTTCTTT. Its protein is CASSPRTGMNTEAFF.

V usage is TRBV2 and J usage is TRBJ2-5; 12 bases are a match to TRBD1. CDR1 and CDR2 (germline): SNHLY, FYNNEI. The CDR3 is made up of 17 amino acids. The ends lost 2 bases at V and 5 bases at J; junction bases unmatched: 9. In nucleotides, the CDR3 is TGTGCCAGCAGTGAATTTATAGGGACAGGGGGCGATGAGACCCAGTACTTC. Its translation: CASSEFIGTGGDETQYF.

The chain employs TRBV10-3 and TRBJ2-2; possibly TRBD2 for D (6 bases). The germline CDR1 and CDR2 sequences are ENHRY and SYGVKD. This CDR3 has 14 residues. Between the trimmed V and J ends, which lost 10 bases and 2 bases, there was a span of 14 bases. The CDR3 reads CATAGSFNTGELFF. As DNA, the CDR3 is TGTGCCACCGCCGGGAGCTTTAACACCGGGGAGCTGTTTTTT.

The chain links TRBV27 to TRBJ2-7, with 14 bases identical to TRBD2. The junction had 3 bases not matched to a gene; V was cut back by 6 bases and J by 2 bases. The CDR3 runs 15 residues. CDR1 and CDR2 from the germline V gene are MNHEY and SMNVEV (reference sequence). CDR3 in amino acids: CASRRTSGGPYEQYF. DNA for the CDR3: TGTGCCAGCAGGCGGACTAGCGGGGGGCCCTACGAGCAGTACTTC.

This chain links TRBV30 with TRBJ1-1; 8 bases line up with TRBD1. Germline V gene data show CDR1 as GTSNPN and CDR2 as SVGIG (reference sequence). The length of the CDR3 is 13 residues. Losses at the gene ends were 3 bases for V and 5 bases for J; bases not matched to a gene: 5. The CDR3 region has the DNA TGTGCCTGGAGGAGCAGGGGGCCGACTGAAGCTTTCTTT. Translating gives CAWRSRGPTEAFF.

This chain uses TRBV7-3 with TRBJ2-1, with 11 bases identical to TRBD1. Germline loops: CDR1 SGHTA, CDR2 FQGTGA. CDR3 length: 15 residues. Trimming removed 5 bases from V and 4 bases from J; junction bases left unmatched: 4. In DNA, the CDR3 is TGTGCCAGCAGCCTCGGACAGGGGGCATACAATGAGCAGTTCTTC. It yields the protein CASSLGQGAYNEQFF.

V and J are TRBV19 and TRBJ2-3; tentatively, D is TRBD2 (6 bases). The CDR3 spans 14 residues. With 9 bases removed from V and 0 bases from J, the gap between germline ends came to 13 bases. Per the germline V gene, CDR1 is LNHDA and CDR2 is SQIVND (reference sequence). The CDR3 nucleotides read TGTGCCAGCGGGTCAGGGACTAGCACAGATACGCAGTATTTT. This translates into CASGSGTSTDTQYF.

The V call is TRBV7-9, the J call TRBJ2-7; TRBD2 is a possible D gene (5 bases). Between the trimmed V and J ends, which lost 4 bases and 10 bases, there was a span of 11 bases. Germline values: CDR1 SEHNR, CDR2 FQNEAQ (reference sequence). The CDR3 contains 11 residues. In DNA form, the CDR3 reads TGTGCCAGCAGCTACGACTATACCCAGTACTTC. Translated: CASSYDYTQYF.

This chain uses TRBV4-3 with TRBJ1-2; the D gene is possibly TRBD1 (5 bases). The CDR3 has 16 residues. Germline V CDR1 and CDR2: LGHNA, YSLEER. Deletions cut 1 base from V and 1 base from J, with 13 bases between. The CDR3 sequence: CASSQGGEAINYGYTF. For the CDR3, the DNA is TGCGCCAGCAGCCAAGGGGGGGAGGCGATTAACTATGGCTACACCTTC.